Sequencing of this TCR beta chain was carried out in a study of siplizumab effects on memory and regulatory T cells. Whole-study findings and limits: Researchers could not give a naive or memory phenotype to roughly 75-96% of proliferating CD4+ or CD8+ clones. Proliferating Tregs' suppressive function in siplizumab cultures went unconfirmed. The study found naive T cells seemingly more diverse than memory cells and seemingly major alloresponse contributors. Sequences below about 10^-5 frequency were poorly captured, limiting mapping of alloreactive clones.

Concerning this clone: Its target is not known.

The protocol was immunoSEQ multiplex PCR, while the TCRdb copy is restricted to in-frame clones and leaves out a portion. The repertoire holds approximately 91,000 clones, with 85% to 95% as singletons. Sequenced input: CD8+ T cells sorted from blood. The sequence derives from a human donor in good health.

The CDR3: CASRGRNTEAFF. In nucleotides, the CDR3 is TGTGCCAGCCGGGGGCGGAACACTGAAGCTTTCTTT. This rearrangement joins TRBV27 to TRBJ1-1; D may be TRBD1 (6 bases). The CDR3 spans 12 residues. CDR1 is MNHEY, CDR2 SMNVEV, per germline (reference sequence). V lost 8 bases and J 1 base, leaving 8 bases between the germline ends.